The T cell receptor beta chain under discussion was sequenced for a study of identical twins. Germline CDR1 SGHRS, CDR2 YFSETQ. Trimming at V came to 4 bases and at J to 3 bases, leaving 10 bases not matched to a gene. The CDR3 totals 15 residues. Study observations and caveats: Whereas memory repertoires showed no such difference, abundant cord blood beta clonotypes carried fewer insertions. Shared out-of-frame alpha sequences (those common to twins) showed excess low generation probability. Models underpredicted monozygotic twin sharing of out-of-frame TCR alpha.

cDNA molecules carried unique molecular identifiers, and template switching added a universal primer site. One entry per CDR3 protein, called by TCRdb with MiXCR from the 5' RACE reads. The sample consists of about 500,000 distinct CDR3 sequences, more than 13% of them appearing once. This clonotype was observed a handful of times. Its antigen is unknown. These records were also assigned to another study, of yellow fever vaccine responses in identical twins.

The sequence derives from a woman under 30 in good health. V gene TRBV5-1 combines with J gene TRBJ2-7, with 7 bases aligning to TRBD1. The material sequenced was CD4+ T cells sorted from blood. The CDR3 here is CASSPPDRRYYEQYF. The DNA of the CDR3 is TGCGCCAGCAGCCCACCGGACAGGAGATACTACGAGCAGTACTTC.